The clone carrying this T cell receptor beta chain has just one count. The antigen is undetermined. This specimen belongs to a study of T cell responses to AZD1222 COVID-19 vaccine. General study results and limits: Baseline serology detected seropositivity in only a handful of AZD1222 recipients.

CDR1 is SEHNR, CDR2 FQNEAQ, per germline (reference sequence). V lost 5 bases, J lost 0 bases, and 20 bases lay in between. This CDR3 is 18 amino acids long. Using immunoSEQ multiplex PCR, the repertoire was profiled, and TCRdb retains in-frame clones only, with some absent. The repertoire holds about 140,000 clones, roughly 92% seen once, with about 3.8% in the top ten. Sequencing was performed on peripheral blood, taken 28 days after the second AZD1222 dose. The chain is built from TRBV7-9 and TRBJ1-3; D is unresolved. The receptor was isolated from an adult who received the AZD1222 COVID-19 vaccine. This CDR3 is CASSLYRRESSSGNTIYF. The DNA of the CDR3 is TGTGCCAGCAGCCTGTATCGACGGGAGAGTAGCTCTGGAAACACCATATATTTT.